Shown below are 3 T cell receptor beta chains from a single sample sequenced in a study of PD-1 blockade in mismatch repair-deficient tumors. Method: immunoSEQ multiplex PCR; TCRdb's copy keeps in-frame clones and lacks some. The table includes fewer than 25,000 clones, more than 65% detected once. This specimen consisted of PBMCs, obtained 52 weeks after starting pembrolizumab. These receptors were collected from an adult with mismatch repair-deficient cancer.

In its sample, this clone was seen once. The chain couples TRBV5-1 to TRBJ2-5; possible D gene TRBD2, 6 bases. The length of the CDR3 is 14 residues. Germline V gene sequence: CDR1 SGHRS, CDR2 YFSETQ. Between the trimmed V and J ends, which lost 2 bases and 2 bases, there was a span of 10 bases. The CDR3 region has the DNA TGCGCCAGCAGCTTCGGGAGCCTGCAAGAGACCCAGTACTTC. Translated: CASSFGSLQETQYF.

The chain uses TRBV18 and TRBJ2-7, with TRBD2 matching over 9 bases. Germline lookup yields CDR1 KGHSH and CDR2 LQKENI. The CDR3 has 13 amino acids. J gave up 6 bases and V 8 bases, and 8 bases lay outside the gene matches. The CDR3 region is CASRLAGEGEQYF. The CDR3 bases are TGTGCCAGCCGCTTAGCGGGAGAGGGCGAGCAGTACTTC.

V usage is TRBV5-1 and J usage is TRBJ2-1; maybe TRBD1 (5 bases). V gave up 4 bases and J gave up 2 bases, with 10 bases separating them. This CDR3 is built from 14 residues. The germline CDR1 and CDR2 sequences are SGHRS and YFSETQ. The CDR3: CASSPLGPYNEQFF. CDR3 coding DNA: TGCGCCAGCAGCCCTTTGGGGCCCTACAATGAGCAGTTCTTC.